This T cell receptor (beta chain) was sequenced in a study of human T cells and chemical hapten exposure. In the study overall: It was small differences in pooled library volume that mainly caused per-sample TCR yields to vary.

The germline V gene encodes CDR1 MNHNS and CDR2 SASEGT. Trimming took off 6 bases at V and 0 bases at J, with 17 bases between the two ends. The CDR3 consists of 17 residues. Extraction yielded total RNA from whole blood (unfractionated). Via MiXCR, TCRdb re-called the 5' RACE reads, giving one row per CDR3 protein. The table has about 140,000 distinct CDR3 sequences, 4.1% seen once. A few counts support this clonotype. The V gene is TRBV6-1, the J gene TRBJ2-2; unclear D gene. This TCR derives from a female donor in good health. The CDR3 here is CASSFGDLGANTGELFF. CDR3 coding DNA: TGTGCCAGCAGCTTTGGGGATTTGGGCGCGAACACCGGGGAGCTGTTTTTT.